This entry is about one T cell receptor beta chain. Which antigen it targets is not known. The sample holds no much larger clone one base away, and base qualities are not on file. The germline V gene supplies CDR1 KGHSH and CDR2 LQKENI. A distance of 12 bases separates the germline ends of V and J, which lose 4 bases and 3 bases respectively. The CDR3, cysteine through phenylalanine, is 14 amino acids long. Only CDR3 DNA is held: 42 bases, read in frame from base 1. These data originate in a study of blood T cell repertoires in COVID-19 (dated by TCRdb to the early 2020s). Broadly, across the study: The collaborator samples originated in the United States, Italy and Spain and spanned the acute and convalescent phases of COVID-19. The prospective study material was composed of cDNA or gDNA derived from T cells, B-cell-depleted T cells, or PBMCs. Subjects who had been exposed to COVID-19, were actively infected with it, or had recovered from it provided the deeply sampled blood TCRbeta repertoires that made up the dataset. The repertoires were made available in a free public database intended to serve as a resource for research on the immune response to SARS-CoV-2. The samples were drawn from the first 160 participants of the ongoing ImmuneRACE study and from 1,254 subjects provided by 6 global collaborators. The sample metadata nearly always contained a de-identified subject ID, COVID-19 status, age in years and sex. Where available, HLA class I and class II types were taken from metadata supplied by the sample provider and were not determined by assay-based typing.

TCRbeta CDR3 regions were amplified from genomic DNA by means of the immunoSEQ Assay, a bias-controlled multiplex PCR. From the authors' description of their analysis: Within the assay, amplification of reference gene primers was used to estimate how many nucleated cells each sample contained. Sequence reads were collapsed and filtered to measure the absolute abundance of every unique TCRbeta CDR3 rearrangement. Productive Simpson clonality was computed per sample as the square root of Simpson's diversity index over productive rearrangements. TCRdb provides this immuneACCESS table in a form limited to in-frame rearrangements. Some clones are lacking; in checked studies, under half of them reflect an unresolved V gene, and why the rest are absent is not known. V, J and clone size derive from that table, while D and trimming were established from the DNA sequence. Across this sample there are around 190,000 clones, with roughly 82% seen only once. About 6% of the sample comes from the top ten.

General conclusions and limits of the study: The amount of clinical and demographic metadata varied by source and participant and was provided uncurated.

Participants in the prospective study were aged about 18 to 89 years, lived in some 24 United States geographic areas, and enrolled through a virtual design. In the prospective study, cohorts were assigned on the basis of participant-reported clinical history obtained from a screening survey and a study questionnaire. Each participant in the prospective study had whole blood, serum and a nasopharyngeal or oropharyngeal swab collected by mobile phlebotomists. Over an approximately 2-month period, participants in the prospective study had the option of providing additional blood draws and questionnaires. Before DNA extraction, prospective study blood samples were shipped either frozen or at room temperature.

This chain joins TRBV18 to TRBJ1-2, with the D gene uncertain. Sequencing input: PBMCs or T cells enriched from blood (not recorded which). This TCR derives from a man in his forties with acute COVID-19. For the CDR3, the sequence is CASSRSLLDYGYTF. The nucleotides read TGTGCCAGCTCACGCTCCCTCCTAGACTATGGCTACACCTTC.